This T cell receptor (beta chain) was observed in a study of cytomegalovirus exposure and HLA in healthy donors. Study results and caveats: CMV serostatus was the only immune exposure information that was available. TCR beta chains numbering under 200 were designated cytomegalovirus-associated. For most subjects, TCR beta sequences were reported to predict HLA-A and HLA-B alleles with accuracy. Among the most significant clusters, several appeared linked to common viral pathogens in a later analysis.

Germline assignment: CDR1 SGHRS and CDR2 YFSETQ. V trimming: 4 bases; J trimming: 6 bases; junction bases outside the gene matches: 10. This CDR3 contains 16 residues. Concerning this clone itself: Its cognate antigen is unknown.

The PCR made use of 60 Vbeta and 13 Jbeta primers. The repertoire was sequenced with immunoSEQ multiplex PCR; TCRdb's copy has only in-frame clones and lacks some. The sample lists roughly 140,000 clones; 70% to 85% were seen once. J is TRBJ2-1 and V is TRBV5-1, with 10 bases fitting TRBD1. This clonotype originated in a woman aged 60 to 75 in good health and CMV-seropositive. Sequencing was performed on PBMCs. CDR3 coding DNA: TGCGCCAGCAGCGGACGGACAGGGGGAATAGGCAATGAGCAGTTCTTC. Encoded protein: CASSGRTGGIGNEQFF. Complete variable domain (other parts from reference TRBV5-1 and TRBJ2-1): KAGVTQTPRYLIKTRGQQVTLSCSPISGHRSVSWYQQTPGQGLQFLFEYFSETQRNKGNFPGRFSGRQFSNSRSEMNVSTLELGDSALYLCASSGRTGGIGNEQFFGPGTRLTVL.